This entry describes one T cell receptor beta chain. The sample carries other DNA sequences with the same CDR3. The data were obtained in a study of blood T cell repertoires in COVID-19. Study overall: Acute-phase and convalescent COVID-19 samples originated in the United States, Italy and Spain. From T cells, B-cell-depleted T cells, or PBMCs came the material, which was cDNA or gDNA.

In the source study's methods: For nucleated cells, counts were estimated from reference gene primer amplification. Clones were read by immunoSEQ multiplex PCR, and TCRdb kept only the in-frame ones, dropping some. V and J calls and clone size are as listed in that table; D and trimming were resolved from the DNA. The sample contains about 200,000 clones, approximately 80% of which appear only once. Deletions cut 5 bases from V and 0 bases from J, with 11 bases between. CDR3 length: 15 amino acids. CDR1 and CDR2 from the germline V gene are LNHDA and SQIVND (reference sequence). V and J are TRBV19 and TRBJ2-1; D might be TRBD2 (6 bases). The clonotype originates from a man in his forties or fifties who had recovered from COVID-19. The sample comprised peripheral blood. The CDR3 nucleotides are TGTGCCAGTAGTTCACTAGCAGGCTCCTACAATGAGCAGTTCTTC. It yields the protein CASSSLAGSYNEQFF. The full variable domain, rest sourced from reference TRBV19 and TRBJ2-1, is DGGITQSPKYLFRKEGQNVTLSCEQNLNHDAMYWYRQDPGQGLRLIYYSQIVNDFQKGDIAEGYSVSREKKESFPLTVTSAQKNPTAFYLCASSSLAGSYNEQFFGPGTRLTVL.